This T cell receptor (beta chain) was found in a study of blood T cells in healthy people across ages. Regarding the study as a whole: Older age went with lower TCR beta diversity per million T cells, in a roughly linear way.

CDR1 is SGHDT and CDR2 is YYEEEE in the germline V gene. This CDR3 is built from 17 residues. V lost 7 bases and J lost 4; bases outside the gene matches: 18. This clonotype was counted a few times. Its antigen remains unknown. For the second PCR, which ran for roughly 7 to 11 cycles, a sample-barcoded 5' primer and a J-beta primer mix were used. Every individual sample yielded 2.5 million or more paired-end reads (each containing CDR3). TCRdb redid the calling of the 5' RACE reads with MiXCR, one entry per CDR3 protein. The sample lists some 640,000 distinct CDR3 sequences, roughly 49% occurring once.

The clonotype originates from a woman between 55 and 75 years old in good health. Material for sequencing was blood. The V call is TRBV5-6, the J call TRBJ1-2, with 8 bases lining up with TRBD1. CDR3 nucleotide sequence: TGTGCCAGCCTACCCACAGGGGGTTATAAAGGTAGCTATGGCTACACCTTC. Residues: CASLPTGGYKGSYGYTF.